Listed below are T cell receptor beta chains from one sample, sequenced in a study of beta chain features in type 1 diabetes. Assay used: immunoSEQ multiplex PCR; TCRdb lists only in-frame clones, some missing. The data hold about 900,000 clones, with roughly a sixth observed a single time. The sequenced material came from naive CD4+ T cells from blood. The receptor set was obtained from a woman aged 18 to 35 in good health. Both conserved end residues are part of each CDR3. The D gene is left open where the match is weak. Where a row states a size, it is once, few, many or the class of an expanded clone; other rows omit it.

V	D	size	J	DNA	CDR3
TRBV5-1	TRBD2	few	TRBJ2-1	TGCGCCAGCAGAGTAGCGGGAGCCTCCTACAATGAGCAGTTCTTC	CASRVAGASYNEQFF
TRBV15	.	.	TRBJ2-3	TGTGCCACCAGCAGAGATCGTGGGACTCGGGCCGTAGATACGCAGTATTTT	CATSRDRGTRAVDTQYF
TRBV19	.	.	TRBJ1-1	TGTGCCAGTAGTATCGACAGGAACACTGAAGCTTTCTTT	CASSIDRNTEAFF
TRBV7-9	TRBD1	.	TRBJ2-3	TGTGCCAGCAGCTTGGCGGGACAGGGTATACCAGATACGCAGTATTTT	CASSLAGQGIPDTQYF
TRBV4-3	TRBD1	few	TRBJ2-7	TGCGCCAGCAGCCAAGGGACAGGGTTTTACGAGCAGTACTTC	CASSQGTGFYEQYF
TRBV7-2	.	.	TRBJ2-1	TGTGCCAGCATCCGACGAGGCGGCCCACCTTACAATGAGCAGTTCTTC	CASIRRGGPPYNEQFF
TRBV4-1	.	.	TRBJ1-5	TGCGCCAGCAGCCAACACGTAGTAGGCATTCAGCCCCAGCATTTT	CASSQHVVGIQPQHF
TRBV11-2	.	.	TRBJ2-5	TGTGCCAGCAGCTTTTCGTTTCGGTCAGGGGGGCGGGAGACCCAGTACTTC	CASSFSFRSGGRETQYF
TRBV9	.	few	TRBJ2-2	TGTGCCAGCAGCGTCGGATTGGCGGGAAACACCGGGGAGCTGTTTTTT	CASSVGLAGNTGELFF
TRBV18	TRBD2	few	TRBJ2-3	TGTGCCAGCTCACCTTTAGCGGGAGGCCCAGATACGCAGTATTTT	CASSPLAGGPDTQYF
TRBV18	TRBD1	few	TRBJ2-5	TGTGCCAGCTCACCAGGACAGGGGTTTGAGACCCAGTACTTC	CASSPGQGFETQYF
TRBV10-3	TRBD2	.	TRBJ2-2	TGTGCCACCCAAACTAGCGGGACGAACACCGGGGAGCTGTTTTTT	CATQTSGTNTGELFF
TRBV19	.	few	TRBJ1-1	TGTGCCAGTAGCTTATTTGGTCGGGGGGTGAACACTGAAGCTTTCTTT	CASSLFGRGVNTEAFF
TRBV2	.	.	TRBJ1-4	TGTGCCAGCTCCCGTGAGGCAGCAGAAAAACTGTTTTTT	CASSREAAEKLFF
TRBV19	.	.	TRBJ2-1	TGTGCCAGTAGTATAGGGCGGGGATACAATGAGCAGTTCTTC	CASSIGRGYNEQFF
TRBV9	TRBD1	.	TRBJ2-5	TGTGCCAGCAGCGACCAGGGGGCACTGGGAGAGACCCAGTACTTC	CASSDQGALGETQYF
TRBV25-1	.	.	TRBJ2-7	TGTGCCAGCAGCGATACCGAGCAGTACTTC	CASSDTEQYF
TRBV7-9	.	few	TRBJ2-1	TGTGCCAGCAGCTTAGAAGTAGTTTCGGATGAGCAGTTCTTC	CASSLEVVSDEQFF
TRBV5-1	TRBD1	.	TRBJ2-3	TGCGCCAGCGGGACAGGGGTGGCAGATACGCAGTATTTT	CASGTGVADTQYF
TRBV9	TRBD1	.	TRBJ1-2	TGTGCCAGCAGCGTGGACAGGGGGATACCTTGGTACACCTTC	CASSVDRGIPWYTF
TRBV6-5	.	few	TRBJ1-1	TGTGCCAGCAGTTCCTGGGACACTGAAGCTTTCTTT	CASSSWDTEAFF
TRBV7-9	.	few	TRBJ2-1	TGTGCCAGCAGCTCGCGGACTATCTACAATGAGCAGTTCTTC	CASSSRTIYNEQFF
TRBV5-1	.	.	TRBJ2-2	TGCGCCAGCAGCTTTTTCCCTTCGTCAGGCACGAACACCGGGGAGCTGTTTTTT	CASSFFPSSGTNTGELFF
TRBV6-5	.	.	TRBJ1-4	TGTGCCAGCAGTCGTAGGGTTAGGGCGGAAAAACTGTTTTTT	CASSRRVRAEKLFF
TRBV18	.	.	TRBJ2-7	TGTGCCAGCTCACCACCGGTGCCAACCTTACCCTCTACCCGGACGGGGGAGCAGTACTTC	CASSPPVPTLPSTRTGEQYF
TRBV7-6	TRBD2	few	TRBJ2-7	TGTGCCAGCAGCATCGGACTAGCGGGAGTCGTCTACGAGCAGTACTTC	CASSIGLAGVVYEQYF
TRBV21-1	.	many	TRBJ2-4	TGTGCCAGCAGCCCGACTAGCGGGAGAGGGAACATTCAGTACTTC	CASSPTSGRGNIQYF
TRBV10-2	TRBD2	.	TRBJ2-5	TGCGCCAGCAAAGGACTAGCTACGGAGACCCAGTACTTC	CASKGLATETQYF
TRBV7-2	.	.	TRBJ2-7	TGTGCCAGCAGCTTAGTTTGGACCTCCAGGGCCTTC	CASSLVWTSRAF
TRBV7-8	.	few	TRBJ2-1	TGTGCCAGCAGCGCTCGCAGGGTAGGGGTCAGCTCCTACAATGAGCAGTTCTTC	CASSARRVGVSSYNEQFF
TRBV11-2	TRBD2	.	TRBJ2-5	TGTGCCAGCAGCCCCCGACTAGCGGGAGAAGAGACCCAGTACTTC	CASSPRLAGEETQYF
TRBV7-2	.	.	TRBJ2-7	TGTGCCAGCAGCTTATCTGGTTTTGAGCAGTACTTC	CASSLSGFEQYF
TRBV6-5	.	few	TRBJ1-1	TGTGCCAGCTCGGGGTACACTGAAGCTTTCTTT	CASSGYTEAFF
TRBV6-6	.	.	TRBJ2-7	TGTGCCAGCAGTGGGATAGGCTACGAGCAGTACTTC	CASSGIGYEQYF
TRBV21-1	.	.	TRBJ2-3	TGTGCCAGCAGCAAAGAGTCAGGAGGCACAGATACGCAGTATTTT	CASSKESGGTDTQYF